This T cell receptor (beta chain) was found in a study of blood T cells in healthy people across ages (dated by TCRdb to the mid-2010s). As for the study more broadly: In model experiments, roughly one uniquely barcoded TCR beta cDNA molecule per two T cells was captured by template switching. Using deep sequencing normalized with unique cDNA molecular identifiers, the study measured how TCR beta repertoire diversity changes with age. Four age groups were formed from the donors: young (average roughly 16 years), middle-aged (approximately 40), aged (roughly 58) and long-lived (about 80). To avoid experimental bias, donors of different ages were distributed randomly across sequencing lanes. Two additional independent replicas of 1 million unique cDNA reads from the same blood draw were analyzed for two donors (one aged 18 to 30 and one aged 80 or older). What the work shows at the level of the full study, not this receptor alone: The CMV infection status of donors was not known, potentially confounding age-related changes in expanded clonotypes. Estimates of total diversity from one million sequenced T cells were regarded as lower bounds and underestimates. Bulk unsorted PBMC profiling prevented conclusive comparison of naive and antigen-experienced compartments. There was a strong correlation between observed TCR beta diversity and the percentage of naive T cells measured by flow cytometry. The long-lived group showed more naive CD4+ T cells, fewer expanded clones and increased TCR diversity than the aged group, suggesting age selection. Observed TCR beta diversity per million T cells fell roughly linearly with age, and a significant reduction was already apparent by age roughly 40.

Donors were 40 or so systemically healthy Caucasian individuals from Russia aged roughly 6 to 95 years. Roughly 9.5 milliliters of peripheral blood were drawn from each donor into EDTA-treated Vacutainer tubes. Ficoll-Paque density-gradient centrifugation was used to isolate PBMCs, with at least 6 million per sample. Trizol reagent was used to extract total RNA from the PBMCs, yielding at least 5.5 micrograms per sample. The percentages of naive CD45RAhigh/CD27high T cells were determined by flow cytometry on a PBMC aliquot from every donor. V sheds 3 bases and J sheds 7 bases, leaving 12 bases between their ends. The CDR3 has 13 amino acids, counting the end cysteine and phenylalanine. Only CDR3 DNA is held: 39 bases, read in frame from base 1. Library generation was performed with 5' RACE. The sequencer was an Illumina HiSeq 2500. The second PCR ran for roughly 6 to 11 cycles and used a J-beta primer mix along with a sample-barcoded 5' primer. Each TCR beta cDNA molecule received a unique molecular identifier from a template-switch 5' adaptor carrying 12 random nucleotides. At least 3 million CDR3-containing paired-end reads were obtained from each sample. All of the RNA was converted into first-strand cDNA using the Mint cDNA synthesis kit, with a TRBC-specific oligonucleotide serving as the primer. Following uracil-DNA glycosylase treatment, all cDNA underwent a first 18-cycle PCR with the universal primers M1SS and BC2_uni_R. On the authors' methods: For normalization, 1 million high-quality reads were randomly selected from each sample, with every read carrying a distinct molecular identifier. Instead of being binned into consensus sequences, reads with shared molecular identifiers were discarded. CDR3 identification, clonotype clustering and error correction used MiTCR with a Q25 quality threshold and the strictest error-elimination algorithm. A nonparametric unseen species model with Euler transformation was used to estimate lower-bound total TCR beta diversity. The public reads were run again by TCRdb, first through fastp at Q25 and then through MiXCR, and only productive beta chains were kept. Rows merge per CDR3 protein into single entries with the most common DNA and genes. Clone size and V and J calls follow TCRdb, not the original study. In all, the sample holds around 1,700,000 distinct CDR3 sequences, and about 30% of those were seen once. The ten biggest clones cover roughly 8.2% of the sample.

This clonotype has more than one count but fewer than ten. The target of this receptor is not known. Base qualities were left out, and no much larger clone turns up one base away. Sequences were obtained from blood. This TCR derives from a woman in her 30s in good health. The receptor chain draws on TRBV12-3 or TRBV12-4 and TRBJ2-5, with the D gene too uncertain to name. In nucleotide form, the sequence is TGTGCCAGCAGTTTGAAGGCGCCGGGGACCCAGTACTTC. Its translation reads: CASSLKAPGTQYF.